The TCR beta chain described here comes from a study of persistence of HIV-infected CD4 T cells. Overall study: Multiple blood draws of up to 180 mL, except two donors with single leukapheresis.

Between the trimmed V and J ends, which lost 4 bases and 6 bases, there was a span of 10 bases. The CDR3 loop spans 14 amino acids. The germline V gene has CDR1 MRHNA and CDR2 SNTAGT. Lysates of CMV-infected fibroblasts at 9.5 to 10 ug/mL stimulated these cells. Responding CD4+ T cells were sorted by upregulation of both CD40 ligand and CD69. For this clone: Antigen: not known.

Study findings and constraints: Degenerate expanded CDR3beta sequences were enriched among CMV- and Gag-responding cells.

Sequencing used immunoSEQ version 4 in survey mode. Produced via immunoSEQ multiplex PCR; TCRdb's table is partial and in-frame only. The data hold 18,000 or so clones, with 75% to 85% observed a single time. Specimen: CD4+ T cells sorted from PBMCs after approximately 19-hour stimulation, collected from a patient who received antiretroviral therapy. The source of this sequence is an adult man with HIV who was CMV-seropositive. The J gene is TRBJ1-6, the V gene TRBV6-4; D might be TRBD1 (6 bases). This CDR3 reads CASSVTGSNSPLHF. Written as DNA, the CDR3 is TGTGCCAGCAGTGTAACAGGGAGTAATTCACCCCTCCACTTT.